This T cell receptor beta chain is from a study of T cell responses to AZD1222 COVID-19 vaccine. Measured with immunoSEQ multiplex PCR; TCRdb has only the in-frame clones, and not every one. The data hold more than 110,000 clones, with 80% to 95% observed a single time. This CDR3 is 17 amino acids long. Per the germline V gene, CDR1 is GTSNPN and CDR2 is SVGIG (reference sequence). V shed 0 bases and J 4 bases; nucleotides not matched to a gene: 13. Sequences were derived from peripheral blood, sampled 28 days after the second AZD1222 dose. The receptor was isolated from an adult who received the AZD1222 COVID-19 vaccine. This chain connects TRBV30 to TRBJ2-7; 9 nucleotides align to TRBD2. Here the CDR3 reads CAWSVRNSGSARYEQYF. DNA of the CDR3: TGTGCCTGGAGTGTACGGAATAGCGGGAGCGCCCGGTACGAGCAGTACTTC.